Included here is one T cell receptor beta chain sequence, with context. Its antigen remains unidentified. The sample belongs to a study of CD8 T cells in Susac syndrome. This CDR3 is 17 amino acids long. The V end was cut by 0 bases, the J end by 5 bases, with 16 bases between. Germline values: CDR1 MGHRA, CDR2 YSYEKL. Controls comprised healthy donors matched for age and sex. TEMRA cells were FACS-enriched and CD8+ and CD4+ T cells negatively isolated. Random hexamers served to reverse transcribe roughly 0.45 to 1 ug RNA. The method of amplification for TCR beta CDR3 was immunoSEQ multiplex PCR, covering 54 Vbeta and 13 Jbeta. Each CDR3 protein is one row after TCRdb ran MiXCR on the immunoSEQ multiplex PCR reads. This table has approximately 70,000 distinct CDR3 sequences, over 90% appearing once. General study findings and limits: The relatively small number of individuals in the TCR sequencing and HLA analysis was acknowledged by the study.

This clonotype originated in a human donor in good health. Sequenced material: CD8+ T cells from PBMCs. This sequence joins TRBV4-1 and TRBJ2-2, with D perhaps matching TRBD2 (7 bases). In nucleotides, the CDR3 is TGCGCCAGCAGCCAAGAAGGGGGGGGTAGCGGGACCGGGGAGCTGTTTTTT. Translated: CASSQEGGGSGTGELFF.